Presented here are 20 T cell receptor beta chains from one specimen sequenced in a study of T cells in narcolepsy. Assay: immunoSEQ multiplex PCR; the TCRdb copy retains only in-frame clones and omits some. The sample holds approximately 35,000 clones, about 85% seen once. The sequencing input was CD45RA- memory CD4+ T cells from PBMCs. The receptors shown here come from a human donor with narcolepsy.

The chain couples TRBV5-6 to TRBJ2-5; perhaps TRBD2 as D (7 bases). The CDR3 has 15 amino acids. V was pared by 3 bases and J by 5 bases, with 17 bases between. CDR1 is SGHDT, CDR2 YYEEEE, per germline. DNA for the CDR3: TGTGCCAGCAGCTGGGGTGGGGGGGCCGAGGAGACCCAGTACTTC. It codes for CASSWGGGAEETQYF.

This chain uses TRBV10-2 with TRBJ2-5, with TRBD1 as a possible D gene (5 bases). The J call may be incorrect, as the DNA end agrees better with TRBJ2-7. The CDR3 spans 15 residues. From germline, CDR1 is WSHSY and CDR2 SAAADI. In DNA form, the CDR3 reads TGCGCCAGCAGTGAGTTGGGGCAGGGCGCCTACGAGCAGTACTTC. Translation: CASSELGQGAYEQYF.

In this sample, this clone turned up once. The J gene is TRBJ2-2, the V gene TRBV7-2; no clear D. Germline lookup yields CDR1 SGHTA and CDR2 FQGNSA. The CDR3 is 14 amino acids. V gave up 5 bases and J gave up 6 bases, with 13 bases separating them. CDR3 sequence reads: CASSPDAVAGELFF. The CDR3 DNA follows: TGTGCCAGCAGCCCCGATGCCGTAGCCGGGGAGCTGTTTTTT.

This chain joins TRBV27 and TRBJ2-7; 8 nucleotides match TRBD1. CDR3 size: 15 residues. V lost 5 bases and J lost 0; bases outside the gene matches: 6. Germline V CDR1 and CDR2: MNHEY, SMNVEV (reference sequence). CDR3 DNA: TGTGCCAGCAGTCTCCGGGACAGGAGCTCCTACGAGCAGTACTTC. As protein: CASSLRDRSSYEQYF.

The J gene is TRBJ2-1, the V gene TRBV9, with D maybe TRBD1 (5 bases). Trimming removed 0 bases from V and 0 bases from J, with 7 bases in between. This CDR3 contains 15 residues. In germline, CDR1 is SGDLS, CDR2 YYNGEE. The CDR3 sequence: CASSVGTNSYNEQFF. The CDR3 region has the DNA TGTGCCAGCAGCGTAGGGACAAACTCCTACAATGAGCAGTTCTTC.

The chain has TRBV28 and TRBJ1-1; no clear D gene. The CDR3 consists of 13 residues. Trimming removed 6 bases at V and 5 bases at J, with 13 bases between. CDR1 MDHEN and CDR2 SYDVKM come from the germline V gene. The CDR3: CASRGTQGTEAFF. The CDR3 DNA sequence: TGTGCCAGCAGGGGTACACAAGGGACTGAAGCTTTCTTT.

In DNA, the CDR3 is TGTGCCGTAGAGCGGGAATTGGGCACCGGGGAGCTGTTTTTT. Amino acid sequence: CAVERELGTGELFF. The chain uses TRBV19 and TRBJ2-2; TRBD2 aligns across 7 bases. Germline V gene lookup returns CDR1 LNHDA and CDR2 SQIVND (reference sequence). The CDR3 has 14 residues. The trim removed 11 bases at V and 4 bases at J, leaving 10 bases unmatched. The full variable domain, with the rest looked up from reference TRBV19 and TRBJ2-2, is DGGITQSPKYLFRKEGQNVTLSCEQNLNHDAMYWYRQDPGQGLRLIYYSQIVNDFQKGDIAEGYSVSREKKESFPLTVTSAQKNPTAFYLCAVERELGTGELFFGEGSRLTVL.

This clone was seen only a few times. This chain connects TRBV7-2 to TRBJ2-1, with TRBD1 matching over 8 bases. V shed 4 bases and J 9 bases; nucleotides not matched to a gene: 11. The CDR3 spans 15 residues. Germline CDR1 SGHTA, CDR2 FQGNSA. The CDR3 spells CASSSTGVGWGEQFF. The CDR3 DNA follows: TGTGCCAGCAGCTCGACAGGGGTGGGGTGGGGTGAGCAGTTCTTC.

The CDR3 loop is CASSRGRVVNTEAFF. The CDR3 DNA follows: TGTGCCAGCAGTCGTGGACGGGTCGTGAACACTGAAGCTTTCTTT. V gene TRBV6-5 combines with J gene TRBJ1-1, with D unclear. Between the trimmed V and J ends, which lost 5 bases and 0 bases, there was a span of 13 bases. Germline values: CDR1 MNHEY, CDR2 SVGAGI. The length of the CDR3 is 15 residues.

CDR3 in DNA: TGTGCCAGCAGTCACCAGAGGGGGATAGGTGAAAAACTGTTTTTT. Translating it yields CASSHQRGIGEKLFF. V gene TRBV6-6 combines with J gene TRBJ1-4, with D possibly TRBD1 on 6 matching bases. V gave up 5 bases and J gave up 7 bases, with 17 bases separating them. The CDR3 spans 15 residues. Germline loops: CDR1 MNHNY, CDR2 SVGAGI (reference sequence).

As to this clone: Other DNA sequences in this sample translate to the same CDR3. The rearrangement joins TRBV7-9 to TRBJ1-1, with D uncertain. The CDR3 loop spans 13 amino acids. Trimming shortened V by 4 bases and J by 3 bases, and 9 bases separated the two germline ends. Germline assignment: CDR1 SEHNR and CDR2 FQNEAQ (reference sequence). The CDR3 DNA reads TGTGCCAGCAGCTGGGGTAGAGACACTGAAGCTTTCTTT. Protein sequence: CASSWGRDTEAFF.

This sequence joins TRBV2 and TRBJ2-1, with 12 bases fitting TRBD2. Trimming took 6 bases from V and 10 from J; bases not matched to a gene: 4. This CDR3 contains 13 residues. The germline gives CDR1 SNHLY, CDR2 FYNNEI. The CDR3 is CASSAGTSGEQFF. The DNA of the CDR3 is TGTGCCAGCAGCGCAGGGACTAGCGGGGAGCAGTTCTTC.

The V call is TRBV19, the J call TRBJ1-1; D call uncertain. V was clipped by 7 bases and J by 12 bases, with 21 bases between them. CDR1 and CDR2 (germline): LNHDA, SQIVND (reference sequence). The CDR3 contains 13 residues. The CDR3 is CASTLGPPYVPFF. As DNA, the CDR3 is TGTGCCAGTACTCTTGGGCCCCCGTACGTTCCTTTCTTT.

This chain connects TRBV30 to TRBJ2-7; D gene uncertain. Germline V CDR1 and CDR2: GTSNPN, SVGIG (reference sequence). V was cut by 1 base and J by 3 bases, with 4 bases left in between. The CDR3 consists of 11 residues. CDR3: CAWSGSYEQYF. DNA for the CDR3: TGTGCCTGGAGTGGGAGCTACGAGCAGTACTTC.

This chain uses TRBV7-2 with TRBJ1-2; the D is unclear. V was shortened by 2 bases and J by 7 bases, with 11 bases between the two germline ends. The CDR3 is 13 amino acids. Germline assignment: CDR1 SGHTA and CDR2 FQGNSA. CDR3 in amino acids: CASSLKEGSGYTF. Here the CDR3 DNA reads TGTGCCAGCAGCTTAAAAGAGGGCTCTGGCTACACCTTC.

The chain uses TRBV7-9 and TRBJ2-3; no firm D call. This CDR3 is built from 13 residues. Looked up from germline, CDR1 is SEHNR and CDR2 is FQNEAQ (reference sequence). Trimming removed 5 bases from V and 5 bases from J, with 11 bases in between. CDR3 loop: CASSPEVIDTQYF. As DNA, the CDR3 is TGTGCCAGCAGCCCCGAGGTGATAGATACGCAGTATTTT. Variable domain in full (rest from reference TRBV7-9 and TRBJ2-3): DTGVSQNPRHKITKRGQNVTFRCDPISEHNRLYWYRQTLGQGPEFLTYFQNEAQLEKSRLLSDRFSAERPKGSFSTLEIQRTEQGDSAMYLCASSPEVIDTQYFGPGTRLTVL.

V is TRBV19 and J is TRBJ2-7; 8 bases agree with TRBD2. Germline trimming cut 3 bases from V and 4 bases from J; bases unmatched to any gene: 8. The CDR3 is 15 residues long. Per germline, CDR1 LNHDA and CDR2 SQIVND (reference sequence). DNA of the CDR3: TGTGCCAGTAGTATCCAAACTAGCGGTATGTACGAGCAGTACTTC. Residues: CASSIQTSGMYEQYF.

J is TRBJ1-1 and V is TRBV28; 8 nucleotides match TRBD1. Trimming at V came to 9 bases and at J to 4 bases, leaving 13 bases not matched to a gene. Germline V gene sequence: CDR1 MDHEN, CDR2 SYDVKM. This CDR3 has 15 residues. This CDR3 is CASIISRGRGTEAFF. The CDR3 DNA follows: TGTGCCAGTATTATTTCCAGGGGGCGAGGCACTGAAGCTTTCTTT.

V and J are TRBV4-2 and TRBJ1-2, with TRBD1 as a possible D gene (6 bases). The CDR3 has 19 residues. Germline CDR1 LGHNA, CDR2 YNFKEQ. Trimming took off 0 bases at V and 4 bases at J, with 24 bases between the two ends. The CDR3 reads CASSQEQGRMGQGIYGYTF. In DNA, the CDR3 is TGTGCCAGCAGCCAAGAACAGGGACGGATGGGCCAGGGGATCTATGGCTACACCTTC.

The chain recombines TRBV5-1 with TRBJ2-3; no clear D gene. Per the germline V gene, CDR1 is SGHRS and CDR2 is YFSETQ. The CDR3 loop spans 15 amino acids. Trimming cost V 3 bases and J 4 bases, with 15 bases left between them. CDR3 sequence: CASSSKSQDADTQYF. As DNA, the CDR3 is TGCGCCAGCAGCTCGAAGTCCCAGGACGCAGATACGCAGTATTTT.